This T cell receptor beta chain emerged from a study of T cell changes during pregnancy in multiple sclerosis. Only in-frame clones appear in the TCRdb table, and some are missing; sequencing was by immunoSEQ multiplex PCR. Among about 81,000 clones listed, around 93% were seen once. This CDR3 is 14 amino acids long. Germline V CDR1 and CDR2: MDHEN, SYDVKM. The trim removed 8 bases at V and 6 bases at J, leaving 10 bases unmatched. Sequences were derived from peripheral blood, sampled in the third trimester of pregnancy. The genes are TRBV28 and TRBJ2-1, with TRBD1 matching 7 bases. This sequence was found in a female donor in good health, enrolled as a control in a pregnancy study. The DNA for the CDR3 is TGTGCCAGCGGCCAGACAGGGAAGTCCAATGAGCAGTTCTTC. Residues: CASGQTGKSNEQFF.